The rows below give T cell receptor beta chains drawn from one sample of a study of CD8 T cells in Susac syndrome. Via MiXCR, TCRdb re-called the immunoSEQ multiplex PCR reads, giving one row per CDR3 protein. This table holds about 210,000 distinct CDR3 sequences, approximately 95% found once. The sample consisted of CD4+ T cells from PBMCs. The receptors derive from a human donor with multiple sclerosis. The CDR3 runs from the conserved cysteine through the conserved F or W. The order of the fields is clone size, D gene, V gene, J gene, CDR3 protein, CDR3 DNA. The D gene is left open where the match is weak. Only part of the rows carry a size: once, few, many, or a class if the clone is expanded.

>once|TRBD2|TRBV9|TRBJ2-7
CASSAHGTSPGNEQYF
TGTGCCAGCAGCGCACACGGGACTAGCCCTGGGAACGAGCAGTACTTC
>.|TRBD2|TRBV20-1|TRBJ2-5
CSAGGSGTSFQETQYF
TGCAGTGCTGGGGGTTCCGGGACTAGCTTCCAAGAGACCCAGTACTTC
>.|.|TRBV20-1|TRBJ1-1
CSASRVAGGATEAFF
TGCAGTGCTAGTAGGGTAGCTGGAGGGGCCACTGAAGCTTTCTTT
>.|.|TRBV20-1|TRBJ2-3
CSATTPTGSTDTQYF
TGCAGTGCTACCACCCCAACGGGTAGCACAGATACGCAGTATTTT
>.|.|TRBV29-1|TRBJ1-2
CSGKTTNYGYTF
TGCAGCGGCAAGACAACTAACTATGGCTACACCTTC
>once|TRBD1|TRBV18|TRBJ1-1
CASSLATGYMNTEAFF
TGTGCCAGCTCCCTGGCGACAGGGTACATGAACACTGAAGCTTTCTTT
>.|.|TRBV3-1|TRBJ2-1
CASSQDRGTGRYNEQFF
TGTGCCAGCAGCCAAGATCGGGGGACGGGGCGGTACAATGAGCAGTTCTTC
>.|TRBD2|TRBV29-1|TRBJ2-1
CSKSSGRWGEQFF
TGCAGCAAGTCTAGCGGGAGATGGGGTGAGCAGTTCTTC
>.|.|TRBV20-1|TRBJ2-5
CSARGAQETQYF
TGCAGTGCTAGAGGGGCCCAGGAGACCCAGTACTTC
>.|TRBD2|TRBV12-3/TRBV12-4|TRBJ2-1
CASSLGSGGHQWQFF
TGTGCCAGCAGTTTGGGTAGCGGGGGGCACCAATGGCAGTTCTTC
>.|TRBD1|TRBV2|TRBJ1-5
CASSRDGTGNQPQHF
TGTGCCAGCAGTCGCGACGGGACAGGGAATCAGCCCCAGCATTTT
>.|.|TRBV2|TRBJ2-3
CASSVLVGTDTQYF
TGTGCCAGCAGTGTGCTGGTTGGCACAGATACGCAGTATTTT
>.|TRBD1|TRBV5-1|TRBJ1-2
CASSTGQGVNNYGYTF
TGCGCCAGCAGCACCGGACAGGGAGTGAACAACTATGGCTACACCTTC
>.|.|TRBV23-1|TRBJ1-5
CASSQSVARGIGSQPQHF
TGCGCCAGCAGTCAATCGGTCGCCAGGGGAATAGGTAGTCAGCCCCAGCATTTT
>.|TRBD1|TRBV30|TRBJ2-7
CAWSVPGTGVYEQYF
TGTGCCTGGAGTGTACCCGGGACAGGGGTTTACGAGCAGTACTTC
>.|.|TRBV12-3/TRBV12-4|TRBJ2-6
CASTRASGANVLTF
TGTGCCAGCACTAGGGCTTCTGGGGCCAACGTCCTGACTTTC
>.|.|TRBV5-6|TRBJ1-6
CASSLLNSPLHF
TGTGCCAGCAGCTTACTTAATTCACCCCTCCACTTT
>.|.|TRBV20-1|TRBJ2-1
CSASGQAHNEQFF
TGCAGTGCTAGTGGGCAGGCCCACAATGAGCAGTTCTTC
>.|.|TRBV2|TRBJ2-7
CASSALKGRSYEQYF
TGTGCCAGCAGTGCCCTGAAAGGACGTTCCTACGAGCAGTACTTC
>.|.|TRBV7-2|TRBJ2-2
CASSLNGELFF
TGTGCCAGCAGCCTCAACGGGGAGCTGTTTTTT
>.|.|TRBV5-1|TRBJ2-1
CASSLIGRGNEQFF
TGCGCCAGCAGCTTGATAGGAAGGGGCAATGAGCAGTTCTTC
>.|TRBD1|TRBV29-1|TRBJ2-5
CSVEEFGQGAGETQYF
TGCAGCGTTGAAGAGTTCGGACAGGGGGCTGGGGAGACCCAGTACTTC
>.|.|TRBV20-1|TRBJ1-2
CSAREGAGYTF
TGCAGTGCTAGAGAAGGAGCTGGCTACACCTTC
>.|.|TRBV30|TRBJ2-7
CAWTSSYEQYF
TGTGCCTGGACTAGCTCCTACGAGCAGTACTTC
>.|.|TRBV7-6|TRBJ2-7
CASSPTVMYEQYF
TGTGCCAGCAGCCCCACGGTGATGTACGAGCAGTACTTC
>.|.|TRBV5-1|TRBJ1-1
CASSLAGLATEAFF
TGCGCCAGCAGCTTGGCGGGGCTGGCCACTGAAGCTTTCTTT
>.|TRBD2|TRBV5-1|TRBJ2-2
CASSPGTTTGELFF
TGCGCCAGCAGTCCCGGGACTACCACCGGGGAGCTGTTTTTT
>.|.|TRBV7-2|TRBJ1-5
CASSLLAPGQDQPQHF
TGTGCCAGCAGCCTGCTCGCCCCGGGGCAGGATCAGCCCCAGCATTTT
>.|.|TRBV7-9|TRBJ1-2
CASSLGSARGAF
TGTGCCAGCAGCTTAGGGTCAGCCCGTGGGGCCTTC
>.|.|TRBV18|TRBJ2-7
CASSPLGGYEQYF
TGTGCCAGCTCACCCCTCGGGGGCTACGAGCAGTACTTC
>.|.|TRBV20-1|TRBJ1-1
CSAGRGSGNTEAFF
TGCAGTGCTGGCCGAGGGTCCGGGAACACTGAAGCTTTCTTT
>.|.|TRBV12-3/TRBV12-4|TRBJ1-2
CASSFTGADF
TGTGCCAGCAGTTTCACAGGTGCCGACTTC
>.|.|TRBV13|TRBJ1-3
CASSLTRLDSGNTIYF
TGTGCCAGCAGCCTCACACGACTGGACTCTGGAAACACCATATATTTT
>once|.|TRBV27|TRBJ2-5
CASSTSPGRWETQYF
TGTGCCAGCAGTACCTCGCCAGGGCGATGGGAGACCCAGTACTTC
>.|.|TRBV3-1|TRBJ2-1
CASSQDYRRGPLNEQFF
TGTGCCAGCAGCCAAGATTACAGGCGGGGACCCCTCAATGAGCAGTTCTTC
>.|.|TRBV5-1|TRBJ2-7
CASSLALTATYEQYF
TGCGCCAGCAGCTTGGCGTTGACAGCTACCTACGAGCAGTACTTC
>.|TRBD2|TRBV20-1|TRBJ2-3
CSARTSGGFAQYF
TGCAGTGCCCGAACTAGCGGGGGTTTTGCGCAGTATTTT
>few|TRBD1|TRBV28|TRBJ2-7
CASSTPGQGIEQYF
TGTGCCAGCAGCACCCCGGGACAGGGTATTGAGCAGTACTTC
>.|.|TRBV3-1|TRBJ2-7
CASHPGAGITYEQYF
TGTGCCAGCCACCCGGGGGCAGGAATTACTTACGAGCAGTACTTC
>.|TRBD1|TRBV30|TRBJ2-1
CAWGVQGAREQFF
TGTGCCTGGGGAGTACAGGGGGCACGCGAGCAGTTCTTC
>.|.|TRBV20-1|TRBJ2-7
CSASLGNEQYF
TGCAGTGCTAGTCTCGGGAACGAGCAGTACTTC
>.|TRBD1|TRBV2|TRBJ1-5
CASSERGQGAPLSQPQHF
TGTGCCAGCAGTGAACGCGGACAGGGGGCGCCTTTATCTCAGCCCCAGCATTTT
>.|.|TRBV12-5|TRBJ2-6
CASGLGGAGANVLTF
TGTGCTAGTGGTTTGGGGGGAGCCGGGGCCAACGTCCTGACTTTC
>.|TRBD1|TRBV20-1|TRBJ1-1
CSASSRGRIEAFF
TGCAGTGCTAGTTCCAGGGGGCGAATCGAAGCTTTCTTT
>.|.|TRBV12-3/TRBV12-4|TRBJ1-5
CASSLAGVRQPQHF
TGTGCCAGCAGTTTGGCAGGGGTGCGTCAGCCCCAGCATTTT
>.|.|TRBV29-1|TRBJ2-7
CSVGRHSGSYEQYF
TGCAGCGTGGGCCGACACTCTGGGTCCTACGAGCAGTACTTC
>once|.|TRBV28|TRBJ2-3
CASSHGTLRTQYF
TGTGCCAGCAGTCATGGGACTCTCCGAACGCAGTATTTT
>.|.|TRBV20-1|TRBJ1-1
CSAVRGGAVITEAFF
TGCAGTGCTGTACGGGGGGGGGCGGTGATCACTGAAGCTTTCTTT
>.|.|TRBV11-2|TRBJ2-7
CASSRLMTGLYEQYF
TGTGCCAGCAGCCGTCTGATGACAGGTCTCTACGAGCAGTACTTC
>.|.|TRBV14|TRBJ2-4
CASSQDLRDIQYF
TGTGCCAGCAGCCAAGATCTGCGGGACATTCAGTACTTC
>.|TRBD2|TRBV4-1|TRBJ2-7
CASSAFSGDEQYF
TGCGCCAGCAGCGCATTTAGCGGGGACGAGCAGTACTTC
>.|.|TRBV15|TRBJ2-3
CATSNIGTSTDTQYF
TGTGCCACCAGCAACATCGGAACGAGCACAGATACGCAGTATTTT
>.|TRBD2|TRBV5-4|TRBJ2-7
CASSTRTSALYEQYF
TGTGCCAGCAGCACCAGGACTAGCGCGTTGTACGAGCAGTACTTC
>.|.|TRBV12-3/TRBV12-4|TRBJ2-1
CASSFQGPQHNEQFF
TGTGCCAGCAGTTTCCAGGGTCCCCAACACAATGAGCAGTTCTTC